This T cell receptor beta chain came from a study of blood T cells in healthy people across ages. Across the whole study: Template switching captured about one barcoded beta molecule per two T cells.

Study results and limitations: A strong correlation was seen between TCR beta diversity and naive T cell percentage. Naive CD4+ cell counts and diversity both ran higher in long-lived than in aged donors.

The germline V gene has CDR1 SGHDN and CDR2 FVKESK. This CDR3 is built from 14 residues. In the case of this clonotype: Its antigen remains unidentified. An end of the junction does not agree with germline; a read error may underlie this.

A J-beta primer mix and a sample-barcoded 5' primer were used in a second PCR of about 6 to 12 cycles. Every cDNA molecule bore a tag from a template-switch adaptor containing 12 random nucleotides. TCRdb re-analysed the 5' RACE reads in MiXCR, keeping a single row per CDR3 protein. The data contain roughly 730,000 distinct CDR3 sequences, roughly three fifths of them singletons. The clonotype comes from a man between 35 and 55 years old in good health. Material: blood. This chain links TRBV14 with TRBJ2-1; the match to TRBD2 covers 12 bases. The CDR3 here is CASRLAGGNNERFF. CDR3 bases: TGTGCCAGCAGACTAGCGGGGGGTAACAATGAGCGGTTCTTC.